This note documents a single T cell receptor (beta chain) sequence. Clones were sequenced by immunoSEQ multiplex PCR, and TCRdb holds only the in-frame ones, with some missing. The sample consists of about 57,000 clones, roughly 94% of them appearing once. CDR3 length equals 16 residues. Trimming took 2 bases from V and 4 from J; bases not matched to a gene: 11. Germline values: CDR1 GTSNPN, CDR2 SVGIG (reference sequence). This sample was taken from a study of control samples from healthy donors and cancer patients. This rearrangement joins TRBV30 to TRBJ1-2; TRBD1 matches 9 bases. This TCR derives from a man younger than 45 in good health. What was sequenced was blood. The CDR3 bases are TGTGCCTGGAGTCTGGGACAGGGCCAACCTATCTATGGCTACACCTTC. Amino acids: CAWSLGQGQPIYGYTF.